The 24 T cell receptor beta chains below come from one sample, sequenced in a study of cytomegalovirus exposure and HLA in healthy donors. Amplification used 60 Vbeta primers and 13 Jbeta primers. TCRdb's copy holds only in-frame clones and misses some; the assay was immunoSEQ multiplex PCR. The profile shows around 99,000 clones, under 85% of them singletons. Sequences were obtained from PBMCs. The receptors originated from a man aged 40-49 years in good health and CMV-seronegative.

Only one count was recorded for this clone. The chain is built from TRBV25-1 and TRBJ2-3; 7 nucleotides align to TRBD2. The CDR3 runs 13 residues. The germline gives CDR1 MGHDK, CDR2 SYGVNS. V shed 8 bases and J 6 bases; nucleotides not matched to a gene: 8. The CDR3 bases are TGTGCCAGCTCCAAGCGGGGTGTGGATACGCAGTATTTT. Amino acids: CASSKRGVDTQYF.

The chain is built from TRBV25-1 and TRBJ2-7, with a possible D match to TRBD1 (6 bases). Trimming left V 5 bases short and J 0 bases short, with 11 bases between. This CDR3 spans 14 amino acids. The germline V gene encodes CDR1 MGHDK and CDR2 SYGVNS. The CDR3 reads CASSHRASSYEQYF. The CDR3 region has the DNA TGTGCCAGCAGTCACAGGGCTAGCTCCTACGAGCAGTACTTC.

V is TRBV6-1 and J is TRBJ2-2; TRBD1 aligns across 9 bases. CDR3 length: 14 amino acids. Germline trimming cut 5 bases from V and 5 bases from J; bases unmatched to any gene: 3. Germline values: CDR1 MNHNS, CDR2 SASEGT. CDR3 sequence reads: CASSRTGVTGELFF. In DNA, the CDR3 is TGTGCCAGCAGTCGGACAGGGGTGACCGGGGAGCTGTTTTTT.

The chain joins TRBV5-4 to TRBJ1-1; 11 nucleotides align to TRBD1. V trimming: 4 bases; J trimming: 3 bases; junction bases outside the gene matches: 8. Per germline, CDR1 SGHNT and CDR2 YYREEE (reference sequence). This CDR3 contains 16 residues. This chain's CDR3 is CASSLRTGGGYTEAFF. The CDR3 DNA is TGTGCCAGCAGCCTCCGGACAGGGGGCGGATACACTGAAGCTTTCTTT.

The chain uses TRBV4-1 and TRBJ1-6; 8 bases line up with TRBD1. V was pared by 3 bases and J by 8 bases, with 9 bases of the junction left unmatched. CDR1 is MGHRA, CDR2 YSYEKL, per germline. This CDR3 spans 16 amino acids. In DNA, the CDR3 is TGCGCCAGCAGCCAGCCCCGGACAGGGTTAGATTCACCCCTCCACTTT. Translating it yields CASSQPRTGLDSPLHF.

V is TRBV6-5 and J is TRBJ1-2, with 7 positions matching TRBD1. With V trimmed by 4 bases and J by 6 bases, 8 bases remained unmatched. Germline CDR1 is MNHEY and CDR2 is SVGAGI. The CDR3 totals 14 residues. The CDR3 DNA is TGTGCCAGCAGTTCTCAGACAGGGAATAATGGCTACACCTTC. This encodes CASSSQTGNNGYTF.

This clone was observed a handful of times. The chain uses TRBV13 and TRBJ2-7, with 10 bases fitting TRBD2. Germline loops: CDR1 PRHDT, CDR2 FYEKMQ (reference sequence). The J segment lost 1 base and the V segment lost 4 bases, leaving 7 bases of the junction unmatched. The CDR3 has 16 amino acids. CDR3 residues: CASSSRQRGGSYEQYF. CDR3 sequence (DNA): TGTGCCAGCAGCTCCCGACAGCGGGGGGGGTCCTACGAGCAGTACTTC.

V is TRBV4-3 and J is TRBJ2-3; D remains unclear. The CDR3 has 13 amino acids. Germline assignment: CDR1 LGHNA and CDR2 YSLEER. With 8 bases removed from V and 1 base from J, the gap between germline ends came to 10 bases. CDR3 loop: CASAGSGTDTQYF. Written as DNA, the CDR3 is TGCGCCAGCGCCGGGTCAGGCACAGATACGCAGTATTTT.

V usage is TRBV30 and J usage is TRBJ2-2; weak D call: TRBD1 (5 bases). Germline loops: CDR1 GTSNPN, CDR2 SVGIG (reference sequence). This CDR3 spans 13 amino acids. Trimming stripped 0 bases from V and 6 bases from J, with 8 bases between. CDR3 sequence (DNA): TGTGCCTGGAGTGTACAGGAGCCCGGGGAGCTGTTTTTT. Amino acids: CAWSVQEPGELFF.

A few counts support this clone. The V call is TRBV28, the J call TRBJ2-7; 7 bases fit TRBD1. CDR1 and CDR2 from the germline V gene are MDHEN and SYDVKM. The CDR3 is made up of 14 amino acids. V dropped 7 bases and J dropped 2; count of bases not matched to a gene: 8. The CDR3 loop is CASNPGQSPYEQYF. In DNA form, the CDR3 reads TGTGCCAGCAACCCGGGACAGTCTCCCTACGAGCAGTACTTC.

The rearrangement links TRBV7-9 to TRBJ2-2, with 7 bases fitting TRBD2. Germline V gene data show CDR1 as SEHNR and CDR2 as FQNEAQ (reference sequence). Trimming removed 5 bases from V and 9 bases from J; junction bases left unmatched: 12. The CDR3 has 15 residues. The CDR3, as DNA: TGTGCCAGCAGCCACACGGGTCTAGCGGTTAGGGAGCTGTTTTTT. Translating it yields CASSHTGLAVRELFF. The full variable domain, in which reference TRBV7-9 and TRBJ2-2 provide the parts outside the CDR3, is DTGVSQNPRHKITKRGQNVTFRCDPISEHNRLYWYRQTLGQGPEFLTYFQNEAQLEKSRLLSDRFSAERPKGSFSTLEIQRTEQGDSAMYLCASSHTGLAVRELFFGEGSRLTVL.

The chain is built from TRBV2 and TRBJ1-3; D not certain. Germline V gene data show CDR1 as SNHLY and CDR2 as FYNNEI. Trimming left V 8 bases short and J 6 bases short, with 14 bases between. The CDR3 runs 13 residues. CDR3 bases: TGTGCCAGCCTGAGGTTCGTTGAAAACACCATATATTTT. Translated, it gives CASLRFVENTIYF.

This rearrangement joins TRBV9 to TRBJ2-5; the match to TRBD2 covers 9 bases. CDR3 length equals 15 residues. The V and J ends lost 2 bases and 0 bases, in that order; junction bases with no gene match: 2. Per the germline V gene, CDR1 is SGDLS and CDR2 is YYNGEE. CDR3 residues: CASSVSGGNQETQYF. CDR3 DNA: TGTGCCAGCAGCGTTAGCGGGGGAAACCAAGAGACCCAGTACTTC.

The chain recombines TRBV29-1 with TRBJ2-1; a weak D match, TRBD1 (5 bases). The CDR3 runs to 12 residues. Germline assignment: CDR1 SQVTM and CDR2 ANQGSEA. The V and J ends lost 6 bases and 4 bases respectively, with 10 bases between them. The CDR3 DNA reads TGCAGCGTCCGACAGCCTTACAATGAGCAGTTCTTC. Translation gives CSVRQPYNEQFF.

The chain has TRBV9 and TRBJ2-5, with D maybe TRBD1 (6 bases). CDR3 length: 13 amino acids. Germline lookup yields CDR1 SGDLS and CDR2 YYNGEE. Trimming stripped 0 bases from V and 5 bases from J, with 8 bases between. The CDR3 nucleotides are TGTGCCAGCAGCGTAGACAGGGCCGAGACCCAGTACTTC. It is translated as CASSVDRAETQYF.

The genes are TRBV5-1 and TRBJ1-2; 8 positions match TRBD1. The V gene's germline CDR1 is SGHRS and CDR2 YFSETQ. The CDR3 has 15 amino acids. V trimming: 2 bases; J trimming: 7 bases; junction bases outside the gene matches: 10. CDR3 nucleotide sequence: TGCGCCAGCAGCTTTGGACGACAGGGGATGGGTGGCTACACCTTC. It is translated as CASSFGRQGMGGYTF.

V usage is TRBV30 and J usage is TRBJ1-6; D may be TRBD1 (5 bases). The CDR3 totals 13 residues. In germline, CDR1 is GTSNPN, CDR2 SVGIG (reference sequence). The ends were cut back, 2 bases at V and 7 bases at J, with 9 bases in the middle. Here the CDR3 reads CAWSLGQNSPLHF. CDR3 DNA sequence: TGTGCCTGGAGTTTGGGGCAGAATTCACCCCTCCACTTT.

The J gene is TRBJ1-2, the V gene TRBV4-3, with 7 bases identical to TRBD1. CDR1 is LGHNA, CDR2 YSLEER, per germline. The V gene end was trimmed by 3 bases and the J gene end by 4 bases; junction bases not matched to a gene: 8. The CDR3 is 15 residues long. CDR3 residues: CASSQSTGELYGYTF. The CDR3 DNA reads TGCGCCAGCAGCCAGAGTACAGGGGAGCTCTATGGCTACACCTTC.

The rearrangement joins TRBV27 to TRBJ1-1; D remains unclear. The V and J ends lost 4 bases and 5 bases respectively, with 17 bases between them. Germline values: CDR1 MNHEY, CDR2 SMNVEV (reference sequence). This CDR3 comprises 15 residues. The CDR3 spells CASSSGTGLVTEAFF. CDR3 nucleotides: TGTGCCAGCAGTTCAGGCACCGGATTGGTAACTGAAGCTTTCTTT.

Notes on this clone: The junction departs from germline at one end; a sequencing error may be responsible. This chain links TRBV7-7 with TRBJ2-7; TRBD2 matches 9 bases. Germline assignment: CDR1 SSHAT and CDR2 FNYEAQ (reference sequence). The CDR3 has 13 amino acids. The CDR3 reads CASSSGGRGEQYF. The CDR3 DNA follows: TGTGCTAGCAGTAGCGGGGGAAGGGGCGAGCAGTACTTC.

This rearrangement joins TRBV7-8 to TRBJ2-7; D unresolved. The CDR3 sequence is 16 residues long. The germline CDR1 and CDR2 sequences are SGHVS and FQNEAQ. V lost 1 base to trimming and J lost 5 bases, with 18 bases between them. Written as DNA, the CDR3 is TGTGCCAGCAGCTTAGGAAGCCAGGCTCGTCTTAACGAGCAGTACTTC. Amino acids: CASSLGSQARLNEQYF.

The chain recombines TRBV5-4 with TRBJ1-1; D is unresolved. Germline CDR1 reads SGHNT; CDR2 reads YYREEE (reference sequence). Trimming cost V 0 bases and J 3 bases, with 12 bases left between them. The CDR3 length is 15 residues. The CDR3 loop is CASSLVGRSDTEAFF. CDR3 nucleotides: TGTGCCAGCAGCTTGGTGGGCAGAAGTGACACTGAAGCTTTCTTT.

The CDR3 region is CASSERLAGTPDTQYF. Written as DNA, the CDR3 is TGTGCCAGCAGCGAAAGACTAGCGGGGACGCCAGATACGCAGTATTTT. V gene TRBV7-9 combines with J gene TRBJ2-3, with 11 positions matching TRBD2. This CDR3 region has 16 residues. Trimming removed 5 bases from V and 4 bases from J; junction bases left unmatched: 8. CDR1 and CDR2 from the germline V gene are SEHNR and FQNEAQ (reference sequence).

The chain links TRBV29-1 to TRBJ2-7, with D possibly being TRBD1 (6 bases). Germline loops: CDR1 SQVTM, CDR2 ANQGSEA. This CDR3 is built from 11 residues. With 5 bases removed from V and 6 bases from J, the gap between germline ends came to 11 bases. The CDR3 DNA reads TGCAGCGTTACCACAGGGCGCGAGCAGTACTTC. This sequence encodes CSVTTGREQYF.